This T cell receptor beta chain emerged from a study of blood T cell repertoires in COVID-19. Study context: Sources were T cells, B-cell-depleted T cells, or PBMCs; the material itself was cDNA or gDNA.

Clones were sequenced by immunoSEQ multiplex PCR, and TCRdb holds only the in-frame ones, with some missing. The table shows over 400,000 clones, with 86% occurring only once. V was trimmed by 7 bases and J by 5 bases, leaving 20 bases between them. CDR3 size: 15 residues. CDR1 and CDR2 (germline): SNHLY, FYNNEI. Sequences were obtained from peripheral blood. The sequence was obtained from a woman aged 30 to 39 with active or convalescent COVID-19. The chain joins TRBV2 to TRBJ1-1; TRBD1 might be the D (5 bases). The CDR3 nucleotides are TGTGCCAGCAATACGGGGGTCGAGAGAAAAACTGAAGCTTTCTTT. Translated: CASNTGVERKTEAFF.